This is a list of T cell receptor beta chains from one sample in a study of response to subunit inactivated influenza vaccine. TCRdb independently ran MiXCR on the RT-PCR reads; one entry per CDR3 protein. The sample consists of 550,000 to 600,000 distinct CDR3 sequences, 12% of them appearing once. Sample: PBMCs from blood, taken on the day of vaccination. The source is a man aged 50 to 60 who received an inactivated influenza vaccine. Both conserved end residues are part of each CDR3. Fields, in order: CDR3 length, clone size, J gene, D gene, V gene, CDR3 protein, CDR3 DNA. A D gene is named only where the DNA matches it firmly. Size tells how often a clone was seen (once, few, many) or the class of an expanded clone, and some rows leave it out.

17 | few | TRBJ2-3 | TRBD2 | TRBV7-6 | CASSLDLLAGGTDTQYF | TGTGCCAGCAGCTTGGACCTTCTAGCGGGGGGAACAGATACGCAGTATTTT
14 | NA | TRBJ1-6 | NA | TRBV7-2 | CASSFAASGSPLHF | TGTGCCAGCAGCTTCGCGGCATCGGGTTCACCCCTCCACTTT
15 | NA | TRBJ2-2 | TRBD1 | TRBV20-1 | CSASRQGALAGELFF | TGCAGTGCTAGTAGACAGGGGGCTCTTGCCGGGGAGCTGTTTTTT
14 | few | TRBJ1-4 | NA | TRBV6-2/TRBV6-3 | CGQRKNTTNEKLFF | TGTGGACAGCGCAAAAATACAACTAATGAAAAACTGTTTTTT
12 | NA | TRBJ2-1 | NA | TRBV19 | CASSIIWNEQFF | TGTGCCAGTAGTATAATATGGAATGAGCAGTTCTTC
15 | few | TRBJ2-2 | TRBD2 | TRBV29-1 | CSVRPASGRTGELFF | TGCAGCGTTCGTCCGGCTAGCGGGAGAACCGGGGAGCTGTTTTTT
16 | NA | TRBJ2-3 | TRBD2 | TRBV4-2 | CASSQERASGLDTQYF | TGTGCCAGCAGCCAAGAACGGGCTAGCGGGCTAGATACGCAGTATTTT
17 | NA | TRBJ2-5 | NA | TRBV7-2 | CASSLTRRLRGEETQYF | TGTGCCAGCAGCTTGACCCGTAGACTGAGGGGGGAAGAGACCCAGTACTTC
15 | NA | TRBJ1-5 | NA | TRBV6-5 | CASSYGGASNQPQHF | TGTGCCAGCAGTTACGGGGGGGCGAGCAATCAGCCCCAGCATTTT
17 | many | TRBJ2-6 | NA | TRBV3-1 | CASSSSWEISGANVLTF | TGTGCCAGCAGCAGTAGCTGGGAGATCTCTGGGGCCAACGTCCTGACTTTC
16 | NA | TRBJ2-7 | NA | TRBV27 | CASSSKGQLINYEQYF | TGTGCCAGCAGTTCTAAAGGACAGCTTATTAACTACGAGCAGTACTTC
14 | few | TRBJ2-5 | NA | TRBV7-8 | CASSLVWVSETQYF | TGTGCCAGCAGCTTAGTGTGGGTCTCCGAGACCCAGTACTTC
13 | NA | TRBJ2-1 | NA | TRBV6-6 | CASNRYSYNEQFF | TGTGCCAGCAACCGATACTCCTACAATGAGCAGTTCTTC
12 | NA | TRBJ2-7 | NA | TRBV7-2 | CASSPRVHEQYF | TGTGCCAGCAGTCCGAGGGTCCACGAGCAGTACTTC
13 | NA | TRBJ2-1 | TRBD2 | TRBV3-1 | CASSPPLAGEQFF | TGTGCCAGCAGCCCCCCTCTAGCGGGGGAGCAGTTCTTC
14 | many | TRBJ2-2 | NA | TRBV20-1 | CSASVPGNTGELFF | TGCAGTGCTAGTGTGCCGGGGAACACCGGGGAGCTGTTTTTT
16 | few | TRBJ2-3 | NA | TRBV14 | CASSHLASPITDTQYF | TGTGCCAGCAGCCACTTGGCGTCGCCCATCACAGATACGCAGTATTTT
19 | NA | TRBJ2-6 | NA | TRBV3-1 | CASSQARTAIPSGANVLTF | TGTGCCAGCAGCCAAGCTCGGACAGCCATTCCTTCTGGGGCCAACGTCCTGACTTTC
12 | NA | TRBJ2-2 | NA | TRBV24-1 | CATRPGTGELFF | TGTGCCACGCGCCCGGGGACCGGGGAGCTGTTTTTT
14 | NA | TRBJ2-1 | NA | TRBV7-8 | CASSSSGQINEQFF | TGTGCCAGCAGCTCAAGCGGACAGATCAATGAGCAGTTCTTC
13 | NA | TRBJ2-7 | NA | TRBV10-3 | CAISGPGRYEQYF | TGTGCCATCAGCGGCCCAGGACGCTACGAGCAGTACTTC
18 | NA | TRBJ2-7 | TRBD2 | TRBV3-1 | CASSRWTSADFSFYEQYF | TGTGCCAGCAGCCGGTGGACTAGCGCGGATTTTTCTTTCTACGAGCAGTACTTC
12 | few | TRBJ2-5 | NA | TRBV28 | CATAPAGQTQYF | TGTGCCACCGCTCCGGCCGGGCAGACCCAGTACTTC
17 | NA | TRBJ2-6 | TRBD1 | TRBV12-3/TRBV12-4 | CASRPGQGALGANVLTF | TGTGCCAGCAGGCCGGGACAGGGGGCGCTCGGGGCCAACGTCCTGACTTTC
17 | few | TRBJ2-1 | NA | TRBV9 | CASSSEVVGGPRVEQFF | TGTGCCAGCAGCTCCGAAGTGGTGGGGGGACCGAGGGTTGAGCAGTTCTTC
17 | many | TRBJ2-1 | NA | TRBV2 | CASSYSPVVGVYNEQFF | TGTGCCAGCAGTTACTCCCCGGTAGTAGGAGTCTACAATGAGCAGTTCTTC
15 | many | TRBJ1-2 | NA | TRBV10-3 | CAISEALPGDRGYTF | TGTGCCATCAGTGAGGCTCTCCCCGGGGATCGAGGCTACACCTTC
15 | few | TRBJ1-2 | NA | TRBV7-9 | CASSLHQQGNYGYTF | TGTGCCAGCAGCTTACACCAACAGGGAAACTATGGCTACACCTTC
15 | NA | TRBJ2-7 | TRBD1 | TRBV4-2 | CASSQGQGVYYEQYF | TGTGCCAGCAGCCAAGGGCAGGGGGTATACTACGAGCAGTACTTC
11 | many | TRBJ2-5 | NA | TRBV30 | CAWSTRETQYF | TGTGCCTGGAGTACGCGGGAGACCCAGTACTTC
12 | many | TRBJ2-5 | NA | TRBV12-3/TRBV12-4 | CASSIGIGTQYF | TGTGCCAGCAGCATCGGTATTGGTACCCAGTACTTC
17 | NA | TRBJ2-5 | TRBD2 | TRBV2 | CASSSGTSGPLLETQYF | TGTGCCAGCAGTAGCGGGACTAGCGGACCTCTCCTGGAGACCCAGTACTTC
13 | many | TRBJ1-1 | NA | TRBV5-1 | CASSNRAGSEAFF | TGCGCCAGCAGCAACCGAGCAGGGTCTGAAGCTTTCTTT
15 | many | TRBJ2-3 | NA | TRBV20-1 | CSARSRTGGTDTQYF | TGCAGTGCTAGATCGCGGACAGGAGGGACAGATACGCAGTATTTT
14 | NA | TRBJ1-6 | TRBD1 | TRBV10-3 | CATRHRGVKSPLHF | TGTGCCACCCGACACAGGGGAGTAAAATCACCCCTCCACTTT
15 | few | TRBJ1-2 | NA | TRBV5-1 | CASSLGSPPLDGYTF | TGCGCCAGCAGCTTGGGCAGTCCCCCGCTTGATGGCTACACCTTC